These 11 T cell receptor beta chains share one sample of origin, sequenced in a study of control samples from healthy donors and cancer patients. Sequencing was performed with immunoSEQ multiplex PCR; in TCRdb, only in-frame clones are kept and a portion is missing. Of roughly 120,000 clones in the sample, about 89% were seen once. Sequencing was done on a sample of blood. The receptors originated from a woman between 18 and 29 years old in good health.

The rearrangement links TRBV19 to TRBJ2-3, with 8 bases identical to TRBD2. The germline V gene encodes CDR1 LNHDA and CDR2 SQIVND (reference sequence). V shed 3 bases and J 4 bases; nucleotides not matched to a gene: 6. The length of the CDR3 is 15 residues. CDR3 bases: TGTGCCAGTAGTATGTCGGGGGGGGCCCCAGATACGCAGTATTTT. Amino acids: CASSMSGGAPDTQYF.

The V and J genes are TRBV5-1 and TRBJ2-5; 9 nucleotides match TRBD2. The J segment lost 5 bases and the V segment lost 6 bases, leaving 14 bases of the junction unmatched. The CDR3 covers 16 residues. Per germline, CDR1 SGHRS and CDR2 YFSETQ. CDR3 coding DNA: TGCGCCAGCAACCCTCTAGCGGGGTCCCCAGGGGAGACCCAGTACTTC. It yields the protein CASNPLAGSPGETQYF.

Only a few counts were recorded for this clone. The chain combines TRBV4-3 with TRBJ2-5; D is possibly TRBD1 (5 bases). The germline V and J ends were trimmed by 0 bases and 5 bases, with 13 bases remaining between them. The germline V gene has CDR1 LGHNA and CDR2 YSLEER. The CDR3 consists of 15 residues. The CDR3 DNA follows: TGCGCCAGCAGCCAAGATGGGGCGAGATACGAGACCCAGTACTTC. As protein: CASSQDGARYETQYF.

As DNA, the CDR3 is TGTGCCACCGTCCGGGGTTCTAGCACAGATACGCAGTATTTT. Protein: CATVRGSSTDTQYF. The J gene is TRBJ2-3, the V gene TRBV6-5; D possibly corresponds to TRBD2 (5 bases). The V and J ends lost 10 bases and 0 bases respectively, with 14 bases between them. Germline V gene data show CDR1 as MNHEY and CDR2 as SVGAGI. The CDR3 totals 14 residues.

This rearrangement joins TRBV4-2 to TRBJ2-7; TRBD1 agrees at 9 bases. The germline V gene encodes CDR1 LGHNA and CDR2 YNFKEQ. CDR3 length equals 16 residues. The V segment lost 0 bases and the J segment 2 bases; nucleotides outside the gene matches: 5. The CDR3: CASSQDLNRGPYEQYF. As DNA, the CDR3 is TGTGCCAGCAGCCAAGATCTTAACAGGGGGCCCTACGAGCAGTACTTC.

The J gene is TRBJ1-1, the V gene TRBV4-3; 7 positions match TRBD1. The length of the CDR3 is 15 residues. Germline lookup yields CDR1 LGHNA and CDR2 YSLEER. J lost 3 bases, V lost 0 bases, and 4 bases had no gene match. CDR3 sequence: CASSQDQGGDTEAFF. CDR3 in DNA: TGCGCCAGCAGCCAAGATCAGGGGGGGGACACTGAAGCTTTCTTT.

The chain joins TRBV7-9 to TRBJ2-2, with D perhaps matching TRBD2 (6 bases). This CDR3 has 15 residues. V was trimmed by 6 bases and J by 1 base, leaving 12 bases between them. Germline V gene sequence: CDR1 SEHNR, CDR2 FQNEAQ (reference sequence). In nucleotides, the CDR3 is TGTGCCAGCAGAAGAAGGGACTGGAACACCGGGGAGCTGTTTTTT. Translating gives CASRRRDWNTGELFF.

The J gene is TRBJ1-1, the V gene TRBV30, with 7 bases identical to TRBD1. This CDR3 has 13 residues. V was pared by 1 base and J by 1 base, with 0 bases of the junction left unmatched. Looked up from germline, CDR1 is GTSNPN and CDR2 is SVGIG (reference sequence). In DNA, the CDR3 is TGTGCCTGGAGTGGGGACAGGAACACTGAAGCTTTCTTT. It translates to CAWSGDRNTEAFF.

The genes are TRBV7-2 and TRBJ2-2; the D gene is possibly TRBD2 (5 bases). The CDR3 extends over 14 amino acids. Deletions cut 1 base from V and 6 bases from J, with 9 bases between. The germline gives CDR1 SGHTA, CDR2 FQGNSA. The CDR3 DNA reads as TGTGCCAGCAGCTTAGGACTATCTCCCGGGGAGCTGTTTTTT. It encodes CASSLGLSPGELFF.

A single count supports this clone. The chain is built from TRBV6-6 and TRBJ2-3; TRBD1 matches at 7 bases. The CDR3 contains 12 residues. V gave up 7 bases and J gave up 6 bases; unmatched junction bases: 4. Germline assignment: CDR1 MNHNY and CDR2 SVGAGI (reference sequence). CDR3 nucleotide sequence: TGTGCCAGCAATTTACAGGGGGATACGCAGTATTTT. Protein: CASNLQGDTQYF.

This clone was seen only once. This rearrangement joins TRBV7-6 to TRBJ2-5; 8 positions match TRBD2. The CDR3 is 17 amino acids. From germline, CDR1 is SGHVS and CDR2 FNYEAQ. Germline trimming cut 4 bases from V and 4 bases from J; bases unmatched to any gene: 14. The CDR3 reads CASSSRLGRGALETQYF. In DNA form, the CDR3 reads TGTGCCAGCAGCTCCCGCCTGGGGCGGGGGGCCTTAGAGACCCAGTACTTC.